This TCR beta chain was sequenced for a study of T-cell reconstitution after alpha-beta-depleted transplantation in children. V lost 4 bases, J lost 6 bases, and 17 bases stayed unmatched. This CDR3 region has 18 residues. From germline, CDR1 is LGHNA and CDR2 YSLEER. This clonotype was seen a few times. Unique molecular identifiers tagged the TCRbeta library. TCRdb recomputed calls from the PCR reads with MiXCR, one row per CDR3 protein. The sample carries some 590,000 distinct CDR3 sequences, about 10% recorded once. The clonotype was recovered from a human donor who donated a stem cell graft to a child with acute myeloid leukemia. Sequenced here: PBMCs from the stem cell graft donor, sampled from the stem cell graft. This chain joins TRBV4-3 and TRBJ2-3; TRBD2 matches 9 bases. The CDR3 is CASSPFGGREGRWDTQYF. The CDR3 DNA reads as TGCGCCAGCAGCCCCTTTGGTGGGCGGGAGGGCCGATGGGATACGCAGTATTTT.